The sequence of this T cell receptor (beta chain) was determined in a study of cytomegalovirus exposure and HLA in healthy donors. Study results and caveats: HLA allele associations emerged for about 18,000 TCR beta sequences in a later analysis, at 0.05 false discovery rate. Investigators reported approximately 170 TCR beta chains as tied to cytomegalovirus. An analysis done earlier found most TCR beta V segments productive about 87% or about 30% of the time.

PCR employed 60 Vbeta and 13 Jbeta primers. The table came from immunoSEQ multiplex PCR; TCRdb's copy has only in-frame clones and leaves some out. The data show approximately 120,000 clones, around 81% seen once. This clone has only one observation. Its specificity is not known. The CDR3 extends over 14 amino acids. Germline CDR1 LNHDA, CDR2 SQIVND (reference sequence). With 2 bases removed from V and 1 base from J, the gap between germline ends came to 5 bases. The sequence was collected from a woman aged 30 to 39 in good health and CMV-seronegative. The J gene is TRBJ2-2, the V gene TRBV19, with D unresolved. Sequences were obtained from PBMCs. CDR3 loop: CASSIYRNTGELFF. CDR3 sequence (DNA): TGTGCCAGTAGTATATATCGGAACACCGGGGAGCTGTTTTTT.